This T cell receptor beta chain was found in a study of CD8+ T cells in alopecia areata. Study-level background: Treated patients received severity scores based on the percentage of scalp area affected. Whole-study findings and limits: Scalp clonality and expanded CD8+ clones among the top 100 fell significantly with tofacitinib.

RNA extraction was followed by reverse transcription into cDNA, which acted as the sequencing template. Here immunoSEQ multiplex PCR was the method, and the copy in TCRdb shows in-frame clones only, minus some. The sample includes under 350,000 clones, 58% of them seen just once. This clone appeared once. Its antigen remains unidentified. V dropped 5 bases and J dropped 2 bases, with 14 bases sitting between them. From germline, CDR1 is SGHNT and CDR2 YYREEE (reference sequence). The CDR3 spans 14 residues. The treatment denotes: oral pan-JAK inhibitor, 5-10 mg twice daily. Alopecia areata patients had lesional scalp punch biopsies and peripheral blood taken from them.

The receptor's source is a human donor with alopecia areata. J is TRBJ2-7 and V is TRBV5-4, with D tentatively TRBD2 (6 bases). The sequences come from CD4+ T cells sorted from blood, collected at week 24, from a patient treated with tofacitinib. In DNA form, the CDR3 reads TGTGCCAGCAGTCCCGGGGGAGACCCCTACGAGCAGTACTTC. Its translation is CASSPGGDPYEQYF.